These 30 T cell receptor beta chains originate from one sample sequenced in a study of radiotherapy plus CTLA-4 blockade in lung cancer. Here immunoSEQ multiplex PCR was the method, and the copy in TCRdb shows in-frame clones only, minus some. The table has about 39,000 clones, 75% to 85% seen once. Source: peripheral blood, taken from a patient treated with radiotherapy plus ipilimumab. Source of these receptors: a human donor with non-small cell lung cancer that progressed on radiotherapy plus ipilimumab.

This rearrangement joins TRBV10-3 to TRBJ2-2; 8 bases map to TRBD2. The CDR3 length is 15 residues. The V and J ends lost 2 bases and 8 bases, in that order; junction bases with no gene match: 7. Germline V gives CDR1 ENHRY, CDR2 SYGVKD. DNA of the CDR3: TGTGCCATCAGTGAGGAAATAGCGGGGATGGGGGAGCTGTTTTTT. This codes for CAISEEIAGMGELFF.

This clone has a count of ten or more. This chain links TRBV7-2 with TRBJ2-7, with 8 bases identical to TRBD2. The germline CDR1 and CDR2 sequences are SGHTA and FQGNSA. CDR3 length: 13 residues. V shed 0 bases and J 6 bases; nucleotides not matched to a gene: 1. CDR3 DNA: TGTGCCAGCAGCTTAGCCGCGGGAGGCGAGCAGTACTTC. Protein: CASSLAAGGEQYF.

This clone came up once. V usage is TRBV5-1 and J usage is TRBJ1-2, with 7 positions matching TRBD1. The CDR3 covers 14 residues. Germline assignment: CDR1 SGHRS and CDR2 YFSETQ. J gave up 8 bases and V 0 bases, and 7 bases lay outside the gene matches. This CDR3 reads CASSLAADREGYTF. CDR3 coding DNA: TGCGCCAGCAGCTTGGCCGCTGACAGGGAAGGCTACACCTTC. The variable domain in full, with the rest retrieved from reference TRBV5-1 and TRBJ1-2, is KAGVTQTPRYLIKTRGQQVTLSCSPISGHRSVSWYQQTPGQGLQFLFEYFSETQRNKGNFPGRFSGRQFSNSRSEMNVSTLELGDSALYLCASSLAADREGYTFGSGTRLTVV.

The chain has TRBV4-1 and TRBJ2-7; possible D gene TRBD2, 6 bases. The CDR3 totals 14 residues. Germline loops: CDR1 MGHRA, CDR2 YSYEKL. V lost 2 bases to trimming and J lost 4 bases, with 12 bases between them. CDR3 coding DNA: TGCGCCAGCAGCCAACCGACGGGAGAATACGAGCAGTACTTC. Amino acids: CASSQPTGEYEQYF.

The rearrangement joins TRBV29-1 to TRBJ1-1; tentative D call: TRBD1 (5 bases). Looked up from germline, CDR1 is SQVTM and CDR2 is ANQGSEA. The V gene lost 7 bases and the J gene lost 1 base, with 13 bases spanning the gap. This CDR3 is 13 amino acids long. The CDR3 loop reads CSAGGLQNTEAFF. The CDR3 DNA reads TGCAGCGCTGGGGGACTTCAGAACACTGAAGCTTTCTTT.

The rearrangement links TRBV7-2 to TRBJ2-7; 10 bases are shared with TRBD1. This CDR3 spans 15 amino acids. V was pared by 6 bases and J by 2 bases, with 7 bases of the junction left unmatched. Germline V gene data show CDR1 as SGHTA and CDR2 as FQGNSA. The CDR3 is CASSLGTGAAYEQYF. In nucleotides, the CDR3 is TGTGCCAGCAGTCTAGGGACAGGGGCAGCCTACGAGCAGTACTTC.

The rearrangement links TRBV6-1 to TRBJ1-5; TRBD1 matches 8 bases. Germline V gives CDR1 MNHNS, CDR2 SASEGT. This CDR3 has 18 amino acids. V lost 1 base, J lost 5 bases, and 13 bases stayed unmatched. CDR3 loop: CASSEGGSGRGLYQPQHF. In nucleotides, the CDR3 is TGTGCCAGCAGTGAAGGCGGGAGTGGCAGGGGGCTATATCAGCCCCAGCATTTT.

This chain joins TRBV9 and TRBJ1-1, with TRBD1 as a possible D gene (6 bases). CDR3 length equals 15 residues. Germline CDR1 is SGDLS and CDR2 is YYNGEE. Deletions cut 0 bases from V and 0 bases from J, with 9 bases between. The CDR3 coding sequence is TGTGCCAGCAGCGTAGTACAGGGAATGAACACTGAAGCTTTCTTT. As protein: CASSVVQGMNTEAFF.

Here the CDR3 reads CASSQTTVINFDGYTF. The CDR3 bases are TGCGCCAGCAGCCAAACGACTGTTATCAATTTCGATGGCTACACCTTC. V gene TRBV4-1 combines with J gene TRBJ1-2; D uncertain. V was trimmed by 2 bases and J by 6 bases, leaving 19 bases between them. The CDR3 spans 16 residues. Germline V gene lookup returns CDR1 MGHRA and CDR2 YSYEKL.

This rearrangement joins TRBV19 to TRBJ1-1; TRBD1 aligns across 9 bases. The CDR3 is 14 amino acids. V shed 5 bases, J shed 4 bases, and the junction held 5 bases outside the gene matches. Per the germline V gene, CDR1 is LNHDA and CDR2 is SQIVND (reference sequence). The CDR3 sequence: CASSPTGGPTEAFF. Written as DNA, the CDR3 is TGTGCCAGTAGTCCCACAGGGGGCCCCACTGAAGCTTTCTTT.

The chain couples TRBV5-1 to TRBJ1-1; D remains unclear. CDR3 length: 14 residues. CDR1 and CDR2 (germline): SGHRS, YFSETQ. V was shortened by 1 base and J by 0 bases, with 7 bases between the two germline ends. DNA for the CDR3: TGCGCCAGCAGCTTGAACACAGTGAACACTGAAGCTTTCTTT. Its translation: CASSLNTVNTEAFF.

The chain is built from TRBV6-1 and TRBJ1-4; perhaps TRBD1 as D (5 bases). Germline V lookup: CDR1 MNHNS, CDR2 SASEGT. This CDR3 is 15 amino acids long. With 6 bases removed from V and 7 bases from J, the gap between germline ends came to 18 bases. CDR3 in DNA: TGTGCCAGCAGACTGGGGGGGTCGTTGGCTGAAAAACTGTTTTTT. It specifies CASRLGGSLAEKLFF.

V and J are TRBV4-3 and TRBJ1-2; D is ambiguous. Germline-derived CDR1 and CDR2 are LGHNA and YSLEER. The V end was cut by 0 bases, the J end by 8 bases, with 19 bases between. The CDR3 totals 16 residues. In DNA form, the CDR3 reads TGCGCCAGCAGCCAAGACGCTTTTTCTATCCTCTCCGGCTACACCTTC. Its protein is CASSQDAFSILSGYTF.

The chain links TRBV7-2 to TRBJ1-1, with 11 bases that match TRBD1. V lost 5 bases and J lost 5; bases outside the gene matches: 7. The CDR3 runs to 15 residues. Germline V gene sequence: CDR1 SGHTA, CDR2 FQGNSA. The CDR3 DNA is TGTGCCAGCAGCCAAGGGACAGGGGGAAAAACTGAAGCTTTCTTT. The encoded protein is CASSQGTGGKTEAFF.

The CDR3 DNA sequence: TGTGCCAGCAGCCTAACTGCCCCTTGGCGGGCTCGCCAAGAGACCCAGTACTTC. Protein: CASSLTAPWRARQETQYF. The chain carries TRBV7-2 and TRBJ2-5, with a tentative D call TRBD2 (5 bases). The CDR3 loop spans 18 amino acids. Trimming took 5 bases from V and 1 from J, leaving 23 bases between them. The germline CDR1 and CDR2 sequences are SGHTA and FQGNSA.

This rearrangement joins TRBV19 to TRBJ1-2; no definite D call. The CDR3 contains 12 residues. V was pared by 3 bases and J by 7 bases, with 9 bases between. Germline values: CDR1 LNHDA, CDR2 SQIVND (reference sequence). CDR3 region: CASSIWRVGYTF. CDR3 DNA: TGTGCCAGTAGTATTTGGAGGGTTGGCTACACCTTC.

The V call is TRBV5-1, the J call TRBJ2-3, with 8 bases aligning to TRBD2. J lost 2 bases, V lost 4 bases, and 6 bases had no gene match. This CDR3 comprises 15 residues. CDR1 and CDR2 (germline): SGHRS, YFSETQ. CDR3 amino acids: CASSQGLDLTDTQYF. DNA of the CDR3: TGCGCCAGCAGCCAGGGACTAGATCTCACAGATACGCAGTATTTT.

V is TRBV4-1 and J is TRBJ2-5; possible D gene TRBD2, 6 bases. The CDR3 runs to 15 residues. CDR1 MGHRA and CDR2 YSYEKL come from the germline V gene. Deletions cut 4 bases from V and 1 base from J, with 13 bases between. CDR3: CASSLNGLLQETQYF. DNA of the CDR3: TGCGCCAGCAGCCTAAATGGACTACTCCAAGAGACCCAGTACTTC.

The rearrangement links TRBV19 to TRBJ1-5; D is uncertain. The CDR3 runs 16 residues. Germline CDR1 and CDR2: LNHDA and SQIVND (reference sequence). With 3 bases removed from V and 0 bases from J, the gap between germline ends came to 12 bases. The CDR3 region has the DNA TGTGCCAGTAGTATGGCGGATTATTATAGCAATCAGCCCCAGCATTTT. This codes for CASSMADYYSNQPQHF.

The rearrangement links TRBV5-4 to TRBJ1-2; 9 bases fit TRBD1. This CDR3 spans 13 amino acids. V shed 4 bases and J 4 bases; nucleotides not matched to a gene: 2. The germline gives CDR1 SGHNT, CDR2 YYREEE (reference sequence). In DNA, the CDR3 is TGTGCCAGCAGCACGACAGGGGGCTATGGCTACACCTTC. This codes for CASSTTGGYGYTF.

The gene calls are TRBV5-4 and TRBJ2-5; a possible D gene is TRBD2 (6 bases). V lost 5 bases and J 1 base, leaving 9 bases between the germline ends. Germline assignment: CDR1 SGHNT and CDR2 YYREEE (reference sequence). The CDR3 totals 13 residues. The DNA of the CDR3 is TGTGCCAGCAGTCGGGACTCCCAAGAGACCCAGTACTTC. Translated: CASSRDSQETQYF.

The chain recombines TRBV6-8 with TRBJ1-1, with TRBD1 as a possible D gene (5 bases). Germline loops: CDR1 MNHGY, CDR2 SAAAGT. V lost 7 bases and J lost 0, with 18 bases in between. This CDR3 spans 16 amino acids. The CDR3 protein is CASNHGGVALNTEAFF. CDR3 in DNA: TGTGCCAGCAATCATGGGGGGGTCGCATTGAACACTGAAGCTTTCTTT.

This chain uses TRBV5-6 with TRBJ1-5; D might be TRBD1 (6 bases). V was shortened by 0 bases and J by 4 bases, with 11 bases between the two germline ends. The CDR3 length is 15 residues. Germline CDR1 and CDR2: SGHDT and YYEEEE. Here the CDR3 DNA reads TGTGCCAGCAGCTTGGGACAGGTGGTGAATCAGCCCCAGCATTTT. The encoded protein is CASSLGQVVNQPQHF.

This clone came up once. This rearrangement joins TRBV6-1 to TRBJ2-5; TRBD1 matches at 7 bases. V shed 5 bases, J shed 1 base, and the junction held 7 bases outside the gene matches. This CDR3 is 15 amino acids long. CDR1 and CDR2 from the germline V gene are MNHNS and SASEGT. Here the CDR3 DNA reads TGTGCCAGCAGTTTAGCGACAGGGCGCCAAGAGACCCAGTACTTC. It encodes CASSLATGRQETQYF.

The chain couples TRBV6-6 to TRBJ1-5; D unclear. From germline, CDR1 is MNHNY and CDR2 SVGAGI (reference sequence). V was trimmed by 2 bases and J by 0 bases, leaving 8 bases between them. This CDR3 contains 15 residues. For the CDR3, the DNA is TGTGCCAGCAGTTACGACATATATAGCAATCAGCCCCAGCATTTT. Translated, it gives CASSYDIYSNQPQHF.

The chain is built from TRBV18 and TRBJ2-5, with 8 positions matching TRBD2. The CDR3 extends over 13 amino acids. The J segment lost 3 bases and the V segment lost 4 bases, leaving 1 base of the junction unmatched. Germline V gene data show CDR1 as KGHSH and CDR2 as LQKENI. The CDR3 coding sequence is TGTGCCAGCTCACAGGGACTAGAAGAGACCCAGTACTTC. Translating gives CASSQGLEETQYF.

The V and J genes are TRBV14 and TRBJ2-3; 13 nucleotides align to TRBD2. CDR1 SGHDN and CDR2 FVKESK come from the germline V gene. The CDR3 extends over 15 amino acids. The ends lost 4 bases at V and 6 bases at J; junction bases unmatched: 4. CDR3 sequence: CASSPGTSGVDTQYF. The CDR3 DNA sequence: TGTGCCAGCAGCCCCGGGACTAGCGGGGTGGATACGCAGTATTTT.

For the CDR3, the DNA is TGTGCCAGCAGCTTATTTCAGGGGGTTGGCTACGAGCAGTACTTC. Protein sequence: CASSLFQGVGYEQYF. This rearrangement joins TRBV7-9 to TRBJ2-7; 7 bases are a match to TRBD1. The CDR3 is made up of 15 amino acids. Germline V lookup: CDR1 SEHNR, CDR2 FQNEAQ (reference sequence). Unmatched junction bases numbered 7, after V lost 2 bases and J lost 3 bases.

The chain joins TRBV15 to TRBJ1-5, with 10 bases identical to TRBD1. Germline V gene data show CDR1 as LNHNV and CDR2 as YYDKDF (reference sequence). Trimming at V came to 0 bases and at J to 6 bases, leaving 5 bases not matched to a gene. The CDR3 consists of 16 residues. The CDR3 loop reads CATSRDLDRGFQPQHF. The CDR3 nucleotides read TGTGCCACCAGCAGAGATCTGGACAGGGGGTTTCAGCCCCAGCATTTT.

The chain carries TRBV5-5 and TRBJ1-1, with D uncertain. The CDR3 is 14 residues long. The V and J ends lost 0 bases and 0 bases respectively, with 6 bases between them. Germline V gene lookup returns CDR1 SGHKS and CDR2 YYEKEE (reference sequence). The CDR3 DNA reads as TGTGCCAGCAGCTTGGACAGTTTGAACACTGAAGCTTTCTTT. Its protein product is CASSLDSLNTEAFF.